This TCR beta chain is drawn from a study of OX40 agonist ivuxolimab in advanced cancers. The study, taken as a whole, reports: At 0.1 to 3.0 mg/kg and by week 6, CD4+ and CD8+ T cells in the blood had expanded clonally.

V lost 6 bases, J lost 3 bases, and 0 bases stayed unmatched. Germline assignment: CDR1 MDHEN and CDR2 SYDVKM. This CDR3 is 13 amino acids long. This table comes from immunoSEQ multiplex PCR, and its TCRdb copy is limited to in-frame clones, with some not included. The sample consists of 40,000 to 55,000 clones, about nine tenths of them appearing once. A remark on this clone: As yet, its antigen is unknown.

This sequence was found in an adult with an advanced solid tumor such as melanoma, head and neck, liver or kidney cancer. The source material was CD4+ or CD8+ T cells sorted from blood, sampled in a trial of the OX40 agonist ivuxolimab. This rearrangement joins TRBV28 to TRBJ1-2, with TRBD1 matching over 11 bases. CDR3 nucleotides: TGTGCCAGCAGGGGACAGGGGGACTATGGCTACACCTTC. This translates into CASRGQGDYGYTF.